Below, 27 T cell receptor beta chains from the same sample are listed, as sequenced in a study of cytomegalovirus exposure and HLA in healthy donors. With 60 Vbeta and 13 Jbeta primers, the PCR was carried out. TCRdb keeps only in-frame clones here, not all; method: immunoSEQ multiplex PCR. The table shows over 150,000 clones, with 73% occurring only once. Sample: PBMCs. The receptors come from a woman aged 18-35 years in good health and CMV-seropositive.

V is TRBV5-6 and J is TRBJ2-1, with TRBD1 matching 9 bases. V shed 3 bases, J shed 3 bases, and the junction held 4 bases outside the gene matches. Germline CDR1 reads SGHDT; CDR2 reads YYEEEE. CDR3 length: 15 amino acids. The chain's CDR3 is CASSWTGENYNEQFF. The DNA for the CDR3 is TGTGCCAGCAGCTGGACAGGGGAGAACTACAATGAGCAGTTCTTC.

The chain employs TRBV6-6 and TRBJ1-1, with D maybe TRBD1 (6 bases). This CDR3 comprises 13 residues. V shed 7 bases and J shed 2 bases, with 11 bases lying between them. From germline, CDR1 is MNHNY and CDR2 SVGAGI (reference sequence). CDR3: CASNRQVNTEAFF. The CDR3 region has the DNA TGTGCCAGCAACAGACAGGTAAACACTGAAGCTTTCTTT.

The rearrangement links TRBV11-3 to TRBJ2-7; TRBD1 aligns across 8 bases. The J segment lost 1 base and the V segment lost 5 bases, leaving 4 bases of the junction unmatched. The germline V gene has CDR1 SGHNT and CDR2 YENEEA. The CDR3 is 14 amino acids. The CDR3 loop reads CASSPRTGSYEQYF. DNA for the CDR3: TGTGCCAGCAGCCCAAGGACAGGGTCCTACGAGCAGTACTTC.

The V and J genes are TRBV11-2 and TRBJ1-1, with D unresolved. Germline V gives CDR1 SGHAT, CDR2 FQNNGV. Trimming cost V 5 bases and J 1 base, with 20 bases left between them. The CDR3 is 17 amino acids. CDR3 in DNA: TGTGCCAGCAGCCCGTTAGTGGGCAACACGGAGAACACTGAAGCTTTCTTT. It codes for CASSPLVGNTENTEAFF.

The chain's CDR3 is CASSPGPDYEQYF. DNA of the CDR3: TGTGCCAGCAGTCCCGGTCCCGACTACGAGCAGTACTTC. The chain carries TRBV7-2 and TRBJ2-7, with D uncertain. CDR1 and CDR2 from the germline V gene are SGHTA and FQGNSA. The CDR3 has 13 amino acids. V was cut by 6 bases and J by 3 bases, with 12 bases left in between.

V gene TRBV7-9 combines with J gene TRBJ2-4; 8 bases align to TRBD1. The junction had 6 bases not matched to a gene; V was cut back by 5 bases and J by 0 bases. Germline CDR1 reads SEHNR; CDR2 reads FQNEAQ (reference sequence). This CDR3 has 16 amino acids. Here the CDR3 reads CASSPRQGIAKNIQYF. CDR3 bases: TGTGCCAGCAGCCCCCGACAGGGGATAGCCAAAAACATTCAGTACTTC.

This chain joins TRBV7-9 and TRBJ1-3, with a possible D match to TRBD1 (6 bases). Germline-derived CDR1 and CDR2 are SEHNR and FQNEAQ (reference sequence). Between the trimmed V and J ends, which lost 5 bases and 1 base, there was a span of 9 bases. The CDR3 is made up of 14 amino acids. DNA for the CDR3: TGTGCCAGCAGCGTCCAGGGGTCTGGAAACACCATATATTTT. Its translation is CASSVQGSGNTIYF.

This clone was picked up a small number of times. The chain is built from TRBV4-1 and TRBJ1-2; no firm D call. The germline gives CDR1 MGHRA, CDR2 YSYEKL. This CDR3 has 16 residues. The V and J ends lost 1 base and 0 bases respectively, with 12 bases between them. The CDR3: CASSQANLRTNYGYTF. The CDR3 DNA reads TGCGCCAGCAGCCAAGCTAATTTACGAACTAACTATGGCTACACCTTC.

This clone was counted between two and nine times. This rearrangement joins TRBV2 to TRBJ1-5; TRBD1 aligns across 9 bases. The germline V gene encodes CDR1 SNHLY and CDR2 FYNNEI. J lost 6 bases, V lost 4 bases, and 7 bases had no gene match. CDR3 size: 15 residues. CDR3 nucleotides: TGTGCCAGCAGTGGGGGACTGGACAGGGGTCAGCCCCAGCATTTT. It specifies CASSGGLDRGQPQHF.

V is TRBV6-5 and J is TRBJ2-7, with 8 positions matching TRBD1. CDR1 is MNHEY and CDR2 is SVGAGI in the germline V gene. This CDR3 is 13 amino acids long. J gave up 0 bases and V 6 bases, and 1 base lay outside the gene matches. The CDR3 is CASRGQDSYEQYF. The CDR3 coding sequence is TGTGCCAGCAGGGGACAGGACTCCTACGAGCAGTACTTC.

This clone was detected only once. The CDR3 sequence is CASSPRTSGGADTQYF. The CDR3 DNA follows: TGTGCCAGCAGCCCCCGGACTAGCGGGGGGGCAGATACGCAGTATTTT. The chain has TRBV9 and TRBJ2-3, with 15 nucleotides matching TRBD2. Germline V gives CDR1 SGDLS, CDR2 YYNGEE. After removal of 4 bases from V and 4 bases from J, the junction contained 4 bases not matched to a gene. This CDR3 region has 16 residues.

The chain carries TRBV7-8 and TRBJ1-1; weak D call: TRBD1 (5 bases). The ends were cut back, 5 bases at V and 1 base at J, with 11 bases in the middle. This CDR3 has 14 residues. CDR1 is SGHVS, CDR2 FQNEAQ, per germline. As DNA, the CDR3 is TGTGCCAGCAGCCCGCCGCAGGGGAACACTGAAGCTTTCTTT. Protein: CASSPPQGNTEAFF.

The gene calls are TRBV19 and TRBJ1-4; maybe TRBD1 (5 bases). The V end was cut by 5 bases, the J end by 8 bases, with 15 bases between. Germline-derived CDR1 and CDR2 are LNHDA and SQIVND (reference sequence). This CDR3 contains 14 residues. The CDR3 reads CASSDSGLREKLFF. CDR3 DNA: TGTGCCAGTAGTGACAGCGGGCTTCGGGAAAAACTGTTTTTT.

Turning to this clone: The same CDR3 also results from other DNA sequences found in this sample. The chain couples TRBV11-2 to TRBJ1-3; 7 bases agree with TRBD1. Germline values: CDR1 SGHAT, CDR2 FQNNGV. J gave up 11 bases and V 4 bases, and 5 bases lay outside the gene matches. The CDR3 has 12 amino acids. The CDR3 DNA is TGTGCCAGCAGCTCTGACAGGGCCCCCATATATTTT. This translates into CASSSDRAPIYF.

This chain's CDR3 is CASRLGGANTGELFF. The CDR3 nucleotides are TGTGCCAGCAGACTGGGGGGGGCGAACACCGGGGAGCTGTTTTTT. The rearrangement links TRBV28 to TRBJ2-2; TRBD2 aligns across 7 bases. V was pared by 6 bases and J by 0 bases, with 4 bases of the junction left unmatched. This CDR3 is built from 15 residues. Germline V gives CDR1 MDHEN, CDR2 SYDVKM.

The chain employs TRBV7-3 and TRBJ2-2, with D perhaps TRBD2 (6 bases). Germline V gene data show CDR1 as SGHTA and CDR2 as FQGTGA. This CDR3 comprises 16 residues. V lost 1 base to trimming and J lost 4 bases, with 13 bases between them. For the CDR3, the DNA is TGTGCCAGCAGCTTAATCTCGGGGGATATCACCGGGGAGCTGTTTTTT. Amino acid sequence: CASSLISGDITGELFF.

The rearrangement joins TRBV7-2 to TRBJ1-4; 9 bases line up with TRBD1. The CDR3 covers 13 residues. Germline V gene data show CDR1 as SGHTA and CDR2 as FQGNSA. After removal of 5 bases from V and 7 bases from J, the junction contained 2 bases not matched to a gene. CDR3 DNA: TGTGCCAGCAGCGGGACAGGGTTTGAAAAACTGTTTTTT. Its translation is CASSGTGFEKLFF. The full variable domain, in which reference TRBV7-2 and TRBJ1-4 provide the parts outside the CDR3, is GAGVSQSPSNKVTEKGKDVELRCDPISGHTALYWYRQSLGQGLEFLIYFQGNSAPDKSGLPSDRFSAERTGGSVSTLTIQRTQQEDSAVYLCASSGTGFEKLFFGSGTQLSVL.

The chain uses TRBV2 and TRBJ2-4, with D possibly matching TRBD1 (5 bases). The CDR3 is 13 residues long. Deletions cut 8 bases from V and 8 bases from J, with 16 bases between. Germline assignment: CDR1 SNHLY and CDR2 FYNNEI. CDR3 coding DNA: TGTGCCAGCGGAATCTCTCAGGGCGACATTCAGTACTTC. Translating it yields CASGISQGDIQYF.

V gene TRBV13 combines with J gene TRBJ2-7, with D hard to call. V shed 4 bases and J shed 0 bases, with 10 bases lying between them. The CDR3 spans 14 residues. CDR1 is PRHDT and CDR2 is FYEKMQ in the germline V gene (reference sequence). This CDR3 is CASSSRDFSYEQYF. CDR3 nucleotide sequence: TGTGCCAGCAGCTCTCGTGACTTCTCCTACGAGCAGTACTTC.

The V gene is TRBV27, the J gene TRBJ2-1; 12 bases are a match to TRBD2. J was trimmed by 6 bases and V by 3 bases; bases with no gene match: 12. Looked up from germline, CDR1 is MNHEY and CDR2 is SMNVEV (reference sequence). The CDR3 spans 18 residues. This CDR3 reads CASSLTSGGPPDLNEQFF. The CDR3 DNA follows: TGTGCCAGCAGTTTGACTAGCGGGGGCCCTCCGGATCTCAATGAGCAGTTCTTC.

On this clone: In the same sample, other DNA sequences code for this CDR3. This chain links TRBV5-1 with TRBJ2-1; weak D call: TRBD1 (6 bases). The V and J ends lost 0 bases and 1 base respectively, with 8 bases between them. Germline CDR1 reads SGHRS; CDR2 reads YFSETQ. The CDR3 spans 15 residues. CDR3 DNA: TGCGCCAGCAGCTTGGAAGGGGGTTCCTACAATGAGCAGTTCTTC. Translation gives CASSLEGGSYNEQFF.

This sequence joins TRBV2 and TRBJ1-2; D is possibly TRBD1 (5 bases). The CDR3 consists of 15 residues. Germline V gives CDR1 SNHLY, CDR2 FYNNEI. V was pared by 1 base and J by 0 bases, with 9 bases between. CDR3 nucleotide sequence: TGTGCCAGCAGTGAAGAGGGGATCACTAACTATGGCTACACCTTC. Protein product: CASSEEGITNYGYTF.

CDR3 bases: TGTGCCAGCTCACCCGACATAAACGACAGGGCTGGCTACACCTTC. Residues: CASSPDINDRAGYTF. The J gene is TRBJ1-2, the V gene TRBV18; 7 positions match TRBD1. Trimming removed 3 bases from V and 7 bases from J; junction bases left unmatched: 11. In germline, CDR1 is KGHSH, CDR2 LQKENI. This CDR3 region has 15 residues.

CDR3 residues: CASSPRDRTYIGELFF. The CDR3 bases are TGTGCCAGCAGCCCGAGGGACAGGACTTACATAGGGGAGCTGTTTTTT. The chain employs TRBV7-8 and TRBJ2-2, with 8 bases lining up with TRBD1. The trim removed 5 bases at V and 8 bases at J, leaving 13 bases unmatched. This CDR3 region has 16 residues. Looked up from germline, CDR1 is SGHVS and CDR2 is FQNEAQ.

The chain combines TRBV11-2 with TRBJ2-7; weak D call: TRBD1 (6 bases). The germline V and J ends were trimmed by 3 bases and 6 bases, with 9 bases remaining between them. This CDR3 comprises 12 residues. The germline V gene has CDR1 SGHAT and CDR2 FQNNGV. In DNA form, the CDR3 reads TGTGCCAGCAGCTTTACAGGGCTCGAGCAGTACTTC. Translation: CASSFTGLEQYF.

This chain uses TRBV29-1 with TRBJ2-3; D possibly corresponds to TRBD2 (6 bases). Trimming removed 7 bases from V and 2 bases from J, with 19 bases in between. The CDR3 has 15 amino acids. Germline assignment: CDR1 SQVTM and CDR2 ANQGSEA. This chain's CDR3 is CSANGGSPITDTQYF. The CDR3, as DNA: TGCAGCGCGAATGGGGGGTCTCCAATCACAGATACGCAGTATTTT.

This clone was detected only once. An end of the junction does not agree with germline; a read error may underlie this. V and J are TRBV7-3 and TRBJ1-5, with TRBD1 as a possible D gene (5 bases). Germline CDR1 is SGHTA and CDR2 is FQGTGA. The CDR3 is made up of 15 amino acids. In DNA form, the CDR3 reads TGTTCCAGCAGCTTATCGGGGGGAAGCAATCAGCCCCAGCATTTT. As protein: CSSSLSGGSNQPQHF.